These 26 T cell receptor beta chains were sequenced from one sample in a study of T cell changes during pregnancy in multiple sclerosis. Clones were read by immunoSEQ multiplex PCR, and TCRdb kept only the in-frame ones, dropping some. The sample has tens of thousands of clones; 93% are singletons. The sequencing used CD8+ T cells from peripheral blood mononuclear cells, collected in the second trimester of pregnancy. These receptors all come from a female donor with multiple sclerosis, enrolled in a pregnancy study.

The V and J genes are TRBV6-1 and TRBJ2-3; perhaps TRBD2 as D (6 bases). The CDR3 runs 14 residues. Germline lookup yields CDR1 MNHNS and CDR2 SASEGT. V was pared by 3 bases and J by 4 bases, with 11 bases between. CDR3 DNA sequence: TGTGCCAGCAGTGAGGGACTTCCCCCAGATACGCAGTATTTT. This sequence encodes CASSEGLPPDTQYF.

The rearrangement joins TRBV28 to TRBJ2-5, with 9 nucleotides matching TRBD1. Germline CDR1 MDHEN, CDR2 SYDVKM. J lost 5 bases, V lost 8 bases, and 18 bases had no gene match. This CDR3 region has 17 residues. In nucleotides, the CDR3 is TGTGCCAGCTCAACGCCCCGAGCAGGACAGGGGAGGGAGACCCAGTACTTC. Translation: CASSTPRAGQGRETQYF.

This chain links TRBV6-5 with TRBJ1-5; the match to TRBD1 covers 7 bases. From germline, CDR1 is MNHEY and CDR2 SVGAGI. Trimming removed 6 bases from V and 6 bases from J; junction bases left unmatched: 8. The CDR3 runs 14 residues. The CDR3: CASSPGQASQPQHF. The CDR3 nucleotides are TGTGCCAGCAGCCCTGGACAGGCTAGTCAGCCCCAGCATTTT.

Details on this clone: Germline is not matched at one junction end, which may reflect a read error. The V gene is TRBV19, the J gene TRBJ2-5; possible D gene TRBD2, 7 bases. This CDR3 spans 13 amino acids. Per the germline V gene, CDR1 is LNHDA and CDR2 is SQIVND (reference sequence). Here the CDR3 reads CASRIGGEETQYF. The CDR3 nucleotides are TGTGCCAGTAGGATAGGGGGGGAAGAGACCCAGTACTTC.

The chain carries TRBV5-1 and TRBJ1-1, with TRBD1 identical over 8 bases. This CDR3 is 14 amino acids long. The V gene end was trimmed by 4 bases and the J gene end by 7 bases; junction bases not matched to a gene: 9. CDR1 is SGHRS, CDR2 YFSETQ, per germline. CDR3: CASSPPRGQGEAFF. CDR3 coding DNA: TGCGCCAGCAGCCCCCCCAGGGGGCAGGGTGAAGCTTTCTTT. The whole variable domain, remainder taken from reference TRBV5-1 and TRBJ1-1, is KAGVTQTPRYLIKTRGQQVTLSCSPISGHRSVSWYQQTPGQGLQFLFEYFSETQRNKGNFPGRFSGRQFSNSRSEMNVSTLELGDSALYLCASSPPRGQGEAFFGQGTRLTVV.

CDR3 nucleotide sequence: TGTGCCAGCAGCTTTCCTCAGATGGGGACAGTGAACACTGAAGCTTTCTTT. Residues: CASSFPQMGTVNTEAFF. J is TRBJ1-1 and V is TRBV7-9; 7 bases match TRBD1. V shed 3 bases and J 0 bases; nucleotides not matched to a gene: 10. The CDR3 sequence is 17 residues long. The germline gives CDR1 SEHNR, CDR2 FQNEAQ (reference sequence). Using reference TRBV7-9 and TRBJ1-1 for the parts outside the CDR3, the full variable domain is DTGVSQNPRHKITKRGQNVTFRCDPISEHNRLYWYRQTLGQGPEFLTYFQNEAQLEKSRLLSDRFSAERPKGSFSTLEIQRTEQGDSAMYLCASSFPQMGTVNTEAFFGQGTRLTVV.

CDR3 in amino acids: CASSESRASNQPQHF. In DNA form, the CDR3 reads TGTGCCAGCAGTGAATCGCGGGCAAGCAATCAGCCCCAGCATTTT. The rearrangement links TRBV2 to TRBJ1-5, with D unclear. V lost 2 bases and J 1 base, leaving 9 bases between the germline ends. There are 15 residues in the CDR3. Germline CDR1 and CDR2: SNHLY and FYNNEI.

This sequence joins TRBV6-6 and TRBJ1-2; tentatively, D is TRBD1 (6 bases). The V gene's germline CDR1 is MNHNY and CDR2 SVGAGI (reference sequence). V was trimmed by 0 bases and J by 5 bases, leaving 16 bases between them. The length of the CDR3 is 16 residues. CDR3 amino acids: CASSYSVRQEAYGYTF. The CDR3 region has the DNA TGTGCCAGCAGTTACTCAGTGCGACAGGAGGCTTATGGCTACACCTTC.

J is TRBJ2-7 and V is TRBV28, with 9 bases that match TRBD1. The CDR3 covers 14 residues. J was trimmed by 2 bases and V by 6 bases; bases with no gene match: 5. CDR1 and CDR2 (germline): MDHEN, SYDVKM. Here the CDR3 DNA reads TGTGCCAGCAGGCCAACAGGGGGCCCCTACGAGCAGTACTTC. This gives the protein CASRPTGGPYEQYF.

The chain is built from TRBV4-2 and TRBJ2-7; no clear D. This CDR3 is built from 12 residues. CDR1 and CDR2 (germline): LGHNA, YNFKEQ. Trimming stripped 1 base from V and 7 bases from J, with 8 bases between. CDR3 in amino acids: CASSQVGREQYF. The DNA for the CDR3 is TGTGCCAGCAGCCAAGTGGGCAGAGAGCAGTACTTC.

The CDR3 is CASSLFGEKSSYEQYF. The DNA for the CDR3 is TGCGCCAGCAGCTTGTTCGGGGAAAAGAGCTCCTACGAGCAGTACTTC. The rearrangement uses TRBV5-1 and TRBJ2-7; D may be TRBD2 (5 bases). V lost 1 base and J lost 0, with 14 bases in between. The germline gives CDR1 SGHRS, CDR2 YFSETQ. The CDR3 totals 16 residues.

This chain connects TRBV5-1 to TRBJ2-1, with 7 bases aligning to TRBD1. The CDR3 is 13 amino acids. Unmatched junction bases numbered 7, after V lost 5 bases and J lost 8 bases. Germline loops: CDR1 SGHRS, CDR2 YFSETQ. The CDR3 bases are TGCGCCAGCAGTATGACAGGGTTCGATGAGCAGTTCTTC. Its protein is CASSMTGFDEQFF.

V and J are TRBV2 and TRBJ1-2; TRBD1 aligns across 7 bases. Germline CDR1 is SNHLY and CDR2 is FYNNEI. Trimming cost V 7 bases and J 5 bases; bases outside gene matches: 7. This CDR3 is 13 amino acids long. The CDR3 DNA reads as TGTGCCAGCACTTGGGACAGCCGTTATGGCTACACCTTC. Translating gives CASTWDSRYGYTF.

The CDR3 DNA follows: TGTGCCAGTAGTATAGACAGGGGATTGAACTACGAGCAGTACTTC. It encodes CASSIDRGLNYEQYF. The rearrangement links TRBV19 to TRBJ2-7; weak D call: TRBD1 (6 bases). Trimming took off 0 bases at V and 3 bases at J, with 12 bases between the two ends. The germline V gene has CDR1 LNHDA and CDR2 SQIVND (reference sequence). CDR3 length equals 15 residues. Complete variable domain (other parts from reference TRBV19 and TRBJ2-7): DGGITQSPKYLFRKEGQNVTLSCEQNLNHDAMYWYRQDPGQGLRLIYYSQIVNDFQKGDIAEGYSVSREKKESFPLTVTSAQKNPTAFYLCASSIDRGLNYEQYFGPGTRLTVT.

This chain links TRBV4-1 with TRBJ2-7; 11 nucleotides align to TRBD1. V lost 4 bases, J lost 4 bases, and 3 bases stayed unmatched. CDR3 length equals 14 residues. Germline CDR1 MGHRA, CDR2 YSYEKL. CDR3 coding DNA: TGCGCCAGCAGCCCGGGACAGGGGGAGTACGAGCAGTACTTC. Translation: CASSPGQGEYEQYF.

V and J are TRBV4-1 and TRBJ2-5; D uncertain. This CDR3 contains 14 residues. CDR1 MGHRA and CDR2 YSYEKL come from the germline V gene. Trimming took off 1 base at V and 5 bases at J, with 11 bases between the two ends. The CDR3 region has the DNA TGCGCCAGCAGCCAAGGGGCTATGGCGGAGACCCAGTACTTC. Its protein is CASSQGAMAETQYF.

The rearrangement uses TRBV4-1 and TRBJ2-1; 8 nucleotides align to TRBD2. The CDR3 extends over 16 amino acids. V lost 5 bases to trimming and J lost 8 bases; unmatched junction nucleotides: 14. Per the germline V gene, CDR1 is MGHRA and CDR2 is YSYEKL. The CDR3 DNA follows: TGCGCCAGCAGCGTTCCCCCCGGACTAGCTCAGGATGAGCAGTTCTTC. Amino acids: CASSVPPGLAQDEQFF.

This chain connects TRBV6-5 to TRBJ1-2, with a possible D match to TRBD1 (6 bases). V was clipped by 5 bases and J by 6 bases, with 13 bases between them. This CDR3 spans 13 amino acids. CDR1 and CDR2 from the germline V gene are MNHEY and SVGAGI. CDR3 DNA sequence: TGTGCCAGCAGTCAATCACAGGGTGATGGCTACACCTTC. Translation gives CASSQSQGDGYTF.

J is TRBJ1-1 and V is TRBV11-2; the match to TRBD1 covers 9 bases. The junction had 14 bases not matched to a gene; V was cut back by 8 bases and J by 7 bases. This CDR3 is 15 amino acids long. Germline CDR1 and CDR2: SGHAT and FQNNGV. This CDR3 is CASSQGAAGRLEAFF. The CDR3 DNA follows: TGTGCCAGCTCACAGGGGGCAGCAGGTAGGCTTGAAGCTTTCTTT.

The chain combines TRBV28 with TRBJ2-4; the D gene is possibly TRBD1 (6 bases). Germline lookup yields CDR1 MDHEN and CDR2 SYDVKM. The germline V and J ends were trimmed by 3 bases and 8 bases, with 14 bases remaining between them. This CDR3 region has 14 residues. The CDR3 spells CASSFSQGRYIQYF. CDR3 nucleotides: TGTGCCAGCAGTTTCTCGCAGGGGAGATACATTCAGTACTTC.

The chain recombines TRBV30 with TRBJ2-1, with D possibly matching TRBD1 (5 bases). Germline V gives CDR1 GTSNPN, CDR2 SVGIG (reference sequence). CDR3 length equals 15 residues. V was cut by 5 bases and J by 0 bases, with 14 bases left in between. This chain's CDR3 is CAWGHMGLSYNEQFF. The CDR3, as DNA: TGTGCCTGGGGGCACATGGGGCTCTCCTACAATGAGCAGTTCTTC.

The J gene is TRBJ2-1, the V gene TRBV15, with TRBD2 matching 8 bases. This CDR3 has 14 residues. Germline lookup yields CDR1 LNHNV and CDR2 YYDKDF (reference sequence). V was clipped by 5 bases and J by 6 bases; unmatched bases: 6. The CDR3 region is CATSPGGGFNEQFF. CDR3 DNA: TGTGCCACCAGCCCCGGGGGGGGCTTCAATGAGCAGTTCTTC.

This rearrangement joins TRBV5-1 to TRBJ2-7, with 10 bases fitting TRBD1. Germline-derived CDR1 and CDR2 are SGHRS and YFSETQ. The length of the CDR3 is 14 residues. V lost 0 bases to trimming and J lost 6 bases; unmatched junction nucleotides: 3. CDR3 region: CASSLGGQGFEQYF. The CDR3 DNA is TGCGCCAGCAGCTTGGGGGGACAGGGGTTCGAGCAGTACTTC.

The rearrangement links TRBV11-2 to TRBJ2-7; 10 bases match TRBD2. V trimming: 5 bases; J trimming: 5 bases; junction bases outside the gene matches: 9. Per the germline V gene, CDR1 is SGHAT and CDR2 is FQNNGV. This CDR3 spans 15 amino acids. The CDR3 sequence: CASSPLLAGWNEQYF. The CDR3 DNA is TGTGCCAGCAGCCCCTTACTAGCGGGATGGAACGAGCAGTACTTC.

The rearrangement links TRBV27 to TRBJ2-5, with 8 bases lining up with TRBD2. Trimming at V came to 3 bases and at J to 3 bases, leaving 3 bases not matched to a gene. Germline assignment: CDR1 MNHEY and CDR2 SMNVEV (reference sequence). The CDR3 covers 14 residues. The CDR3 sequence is CASSFQAGEETQYF. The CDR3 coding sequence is TGTGCCAGCAGTTTTCAAGCGGGAGAAGAGACCCAGTACTTC.

The DNA for the CDR3 is TGTGCCAGTAGTTTGACAGGACGTGGCACTGAAGCTTTCTTT. This gives the protein CASSLTGRGTEAFF. This sequence joins TRBV19 and TRBJ1-1, with a weak D call TRBD1 (6 bases). V was pared by 5 bases and J by 4 bases, with 14 bases between. Germline V lookup: CDR1 LNHDA, CDR2 SQIVND (reference sequence). The CDR3 runs to 14 residues.